This T cell receptor (beta chain) was identified in a study of T cells in Graves' hyperthyroidism and ophthalmopathy. Findings and limits, study-wide: The blood repertoire included most of the expanded thyroid clonotypes above 0.001.

No progression to ophthalmopathy during 18 months of follow-up defined stable disease. Diagnoses rested on clinical symptoms, serum thyroxine and TRAb, thyroid ultrasound and orbital computed tomography. The PBMCs were taken from approximately 9 ml of fresh peripheral blood. In the case of this clonotype: As yet, its antigen is unknown.

The CDR3 has 13 amino acids. V was trimmed by 4 bases and J by 5 bases, leaving 9 bases between them. Per the germline V gene, CDR1 is LGHNA and CDR2 is YNFKEQ. What was amplified from RNA transcripts were TCR beta CDR3 regions. An initial round of RT-PCR targeting the TCR CDR3 relied on the HTBI primer set. TCRdb itself ran the multiplex PCR reads through MiXCR, one entry per CDR3 protein. The sample holds under 650,000 distinct CDR3 sequences, 15% to 20% seen once. Material for sequencing was blood. This TCR was sampled from a woman aged 30 to 39 with Graves' hyperthyroidism. This sequence joins TRBV4-2 and TRBJ1-5; D remains ambiguous. CDR3 residues: CASSRFGDQPQHF. DNA for the CDR3: TGTGCCAGCAGCCGATTCGGGGATCAGCCCCAGCATTTT.